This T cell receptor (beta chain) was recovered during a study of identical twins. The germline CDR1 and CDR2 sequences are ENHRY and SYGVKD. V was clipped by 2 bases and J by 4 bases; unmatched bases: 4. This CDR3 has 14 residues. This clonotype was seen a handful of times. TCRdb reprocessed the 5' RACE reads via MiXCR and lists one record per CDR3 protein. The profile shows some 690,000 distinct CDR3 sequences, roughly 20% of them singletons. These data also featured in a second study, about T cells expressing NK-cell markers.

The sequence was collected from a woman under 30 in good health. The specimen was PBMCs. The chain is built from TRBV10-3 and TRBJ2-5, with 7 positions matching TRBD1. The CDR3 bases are TGTGCCATCAGTGAGATAGGGGGCGGAGAGACCCAGTACTTC. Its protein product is CAISEIGGGETQYF.